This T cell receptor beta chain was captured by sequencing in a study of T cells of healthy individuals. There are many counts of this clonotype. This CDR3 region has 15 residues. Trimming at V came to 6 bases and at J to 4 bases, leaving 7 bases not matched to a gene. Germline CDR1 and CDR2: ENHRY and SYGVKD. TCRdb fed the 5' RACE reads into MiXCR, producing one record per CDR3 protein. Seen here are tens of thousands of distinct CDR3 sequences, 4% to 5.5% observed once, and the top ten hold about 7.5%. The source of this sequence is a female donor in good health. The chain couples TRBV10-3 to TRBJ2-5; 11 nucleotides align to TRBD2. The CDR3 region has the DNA TGTGCCATCAGACAAGGGACTAGCGGCACAGAGACCCAGTACTTC. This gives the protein CAIRQGTSGTETQYF.